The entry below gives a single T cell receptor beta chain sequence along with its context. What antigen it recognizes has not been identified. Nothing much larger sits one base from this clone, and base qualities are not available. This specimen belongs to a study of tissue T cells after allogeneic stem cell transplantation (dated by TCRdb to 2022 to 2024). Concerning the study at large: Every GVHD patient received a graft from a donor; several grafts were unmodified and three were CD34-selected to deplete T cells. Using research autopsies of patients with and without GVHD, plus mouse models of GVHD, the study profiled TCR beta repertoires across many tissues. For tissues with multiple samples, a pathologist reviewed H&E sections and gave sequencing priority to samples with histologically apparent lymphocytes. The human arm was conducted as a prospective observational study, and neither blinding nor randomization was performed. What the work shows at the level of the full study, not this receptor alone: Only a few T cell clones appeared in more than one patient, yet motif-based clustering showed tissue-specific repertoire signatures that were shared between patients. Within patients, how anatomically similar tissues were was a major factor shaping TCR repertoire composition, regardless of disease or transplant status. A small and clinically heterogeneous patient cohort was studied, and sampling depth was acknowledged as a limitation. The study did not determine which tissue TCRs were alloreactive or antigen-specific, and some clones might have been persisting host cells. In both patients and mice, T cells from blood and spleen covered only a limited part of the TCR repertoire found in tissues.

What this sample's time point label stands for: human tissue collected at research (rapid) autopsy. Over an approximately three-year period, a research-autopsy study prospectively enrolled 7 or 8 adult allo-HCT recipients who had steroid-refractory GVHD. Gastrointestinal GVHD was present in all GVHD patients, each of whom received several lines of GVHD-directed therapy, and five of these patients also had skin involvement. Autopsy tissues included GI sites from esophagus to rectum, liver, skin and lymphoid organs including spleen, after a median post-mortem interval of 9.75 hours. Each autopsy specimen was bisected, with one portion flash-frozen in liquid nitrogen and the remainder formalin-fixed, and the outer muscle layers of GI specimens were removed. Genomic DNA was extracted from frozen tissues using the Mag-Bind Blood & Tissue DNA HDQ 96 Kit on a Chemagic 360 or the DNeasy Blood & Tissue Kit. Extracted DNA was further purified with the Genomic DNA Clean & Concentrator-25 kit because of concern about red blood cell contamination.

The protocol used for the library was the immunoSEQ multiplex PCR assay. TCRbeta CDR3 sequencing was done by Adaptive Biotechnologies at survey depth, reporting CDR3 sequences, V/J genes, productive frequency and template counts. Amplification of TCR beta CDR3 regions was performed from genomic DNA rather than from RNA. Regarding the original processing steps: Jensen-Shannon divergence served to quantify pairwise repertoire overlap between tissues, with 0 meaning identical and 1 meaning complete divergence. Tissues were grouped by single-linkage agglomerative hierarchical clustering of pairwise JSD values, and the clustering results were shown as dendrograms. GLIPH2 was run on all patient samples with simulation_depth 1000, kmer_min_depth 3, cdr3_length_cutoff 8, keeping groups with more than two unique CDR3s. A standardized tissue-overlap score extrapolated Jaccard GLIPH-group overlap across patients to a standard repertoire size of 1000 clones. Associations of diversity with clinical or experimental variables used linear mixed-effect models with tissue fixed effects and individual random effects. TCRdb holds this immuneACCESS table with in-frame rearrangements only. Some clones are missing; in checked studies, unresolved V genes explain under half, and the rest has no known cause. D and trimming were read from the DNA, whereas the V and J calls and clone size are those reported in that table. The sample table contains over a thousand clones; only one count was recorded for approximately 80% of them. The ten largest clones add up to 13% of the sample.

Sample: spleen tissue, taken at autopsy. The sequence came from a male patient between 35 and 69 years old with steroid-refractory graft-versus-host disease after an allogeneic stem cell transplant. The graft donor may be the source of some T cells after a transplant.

CDR3 reads: CASREVSGANVLTF. In nucleotides, the sequence is TGTGCCAGTAGGGAGGTCTCTGGGGCCAACGTCCTGACTTTC. The chain is assembled from TRBV19 and TRBJ2-6, with TRBD2 as a weak D call on 5 bases. Deletion took 6 bases off V and 0 bases off J, with a span of 6 bases between the germline ends. The CDR1 and CDR2 encoded by the germline V gene (reference sequence) are LNHDA and SQIVND. The CDR3 sequence holds 14 residues, the cysteine and phenylalanine included. The kept DNA is CDR3 alone, 42 bases in frame from the first base. Reference TRBV19 and TRBJ2-6 genes cover what lies past the CDR3, so the full variable domain is DGGITQSPKYLFRKEGQNVTLSCEQNLNHDAMYWYRQDPGQGLRLIYYSQIVNDFQKGDIAEGYSVSREKKESFPLTVTSAQKNPTAFYLCASREVSGANVLTFGAGSRLTVL.